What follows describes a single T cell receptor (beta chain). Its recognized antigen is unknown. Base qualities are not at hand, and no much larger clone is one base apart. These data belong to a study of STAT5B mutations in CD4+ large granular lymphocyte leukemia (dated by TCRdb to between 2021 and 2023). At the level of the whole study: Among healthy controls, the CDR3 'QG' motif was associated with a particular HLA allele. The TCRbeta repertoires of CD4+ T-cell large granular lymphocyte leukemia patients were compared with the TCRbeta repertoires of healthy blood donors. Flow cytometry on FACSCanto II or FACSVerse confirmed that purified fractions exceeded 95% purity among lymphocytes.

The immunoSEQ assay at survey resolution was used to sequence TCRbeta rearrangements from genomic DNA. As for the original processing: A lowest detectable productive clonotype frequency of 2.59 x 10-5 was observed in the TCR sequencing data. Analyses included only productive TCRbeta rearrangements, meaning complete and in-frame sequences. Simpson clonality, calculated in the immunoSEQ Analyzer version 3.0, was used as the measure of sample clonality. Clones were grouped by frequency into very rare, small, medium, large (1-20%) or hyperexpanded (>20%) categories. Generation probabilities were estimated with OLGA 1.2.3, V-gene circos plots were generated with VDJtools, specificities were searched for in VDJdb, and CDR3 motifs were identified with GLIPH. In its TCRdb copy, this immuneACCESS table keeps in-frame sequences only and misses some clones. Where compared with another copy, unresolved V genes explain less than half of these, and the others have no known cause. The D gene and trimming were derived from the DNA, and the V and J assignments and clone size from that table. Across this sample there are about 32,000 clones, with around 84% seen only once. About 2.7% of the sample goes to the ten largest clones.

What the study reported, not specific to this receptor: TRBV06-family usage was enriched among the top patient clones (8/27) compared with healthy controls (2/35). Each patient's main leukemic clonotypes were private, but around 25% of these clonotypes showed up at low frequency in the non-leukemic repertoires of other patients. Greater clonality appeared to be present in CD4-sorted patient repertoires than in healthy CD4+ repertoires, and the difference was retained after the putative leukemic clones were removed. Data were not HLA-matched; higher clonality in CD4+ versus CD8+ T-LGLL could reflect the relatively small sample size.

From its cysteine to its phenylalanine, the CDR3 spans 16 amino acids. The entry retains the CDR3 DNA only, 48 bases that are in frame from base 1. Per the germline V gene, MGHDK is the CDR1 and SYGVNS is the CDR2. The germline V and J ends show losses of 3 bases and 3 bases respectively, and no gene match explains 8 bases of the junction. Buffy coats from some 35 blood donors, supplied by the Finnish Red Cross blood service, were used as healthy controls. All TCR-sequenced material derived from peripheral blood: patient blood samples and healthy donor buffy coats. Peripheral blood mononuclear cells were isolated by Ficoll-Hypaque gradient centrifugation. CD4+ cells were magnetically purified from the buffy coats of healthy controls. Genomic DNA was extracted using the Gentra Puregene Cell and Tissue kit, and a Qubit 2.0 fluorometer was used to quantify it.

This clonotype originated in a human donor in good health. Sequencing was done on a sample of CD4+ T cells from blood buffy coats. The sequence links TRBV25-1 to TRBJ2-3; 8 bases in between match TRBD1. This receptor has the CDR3 CASSERRTGWTDTQYF. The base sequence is TGTGCCAGCAGTGAGCGCAGGACAGGGTGGACAGATACGCAGTATTTT.